The rows below give T cell receptor beta chains drawn from one sample of a study of cytomegalovirus exposure and HLA in healthy donors. Clones were sequenced by immunoSEQ multiplex PCR, and TCRdb holds only the in-frame ones, with some missing. Counted here are roughly 140,000 clones, around 82% occurring once; the ten biggest clones make up about 2.2%. The sequenced sample consisted of PBMCs. These TCRs come from a woman under 30 in good health and CMV-seropositive. CDR3s include the opening cysteine and the closing phenylalanine or tryptophan. D genes are given only for firm matches. Clone size, where shown, is once, few, many, or a class for clones that have expanded.

clone size: -
J gene: TRBJ2-3
V gene: TRBV10-1
D gene: -
CDR3 protein: CASPQSTGPLTSTDTQYF
CDR3 DNA: TGCGCCAGCCCCCAGTCGACAGGTCCCTTAACTAGCACAGATACGCAGTATTTT

clone size: -
J gene: TRBJ1-2
V gene: TRBV28
D gene: TRBD1
CDR3 protein: CASRTGGKYGYTF
CDR3 DNA: TGTGCCAGCAGGACAGGGGGTAAATATGGCTACACCTTC

clone size: -
J gene: TRBJ1-1
V gene: TRBV5-1
D gene: -
CDR3 protein: CASSLEGVGEAFF
CDR3 DNA: TGCGCCAGCAGCTTGGAGGGGGTGGGAGAAGCTTTCTTT

clone size: -
J gene: TRBJ1-2
V gene: TRBV4-3
D gene: TRBD1
CDR3 protein: CASSQDRDSFYGYTF
CDR3 DNA: TGCGCCAGCAGCCAAGATAGGGACAGCTTCTATGGCTACACCTTC

clone size: -
J gene: TRBJ2-1
V gene: TRBV15
D gene: -
CDR3 protein: CATNEQGGEQFF
CDR3 DNA: TGTGCCACCAACGAACAGGGCGGTGAGCAGTTCTTC

clone size: -
J gene: TRBJ1-2
V gene: TRBV7-2
D gene: TRBD1
CDR3 protein: CASSTRDRTSYTF
CDR3 DNA: TGTGCCAGCAGCACCAGGGACAGGACGAGCTACACCTTC

clone size: -
J gene: TRBJ1-1
V gene: TRBV18
D gene: -
CDR3 protein: CASSPQLVTNTEAFF
CDR3 DNA: TGTGCCAGCTCACCACAGCTAGTTACGAACACTGAAGCTTTCTTT

clone size: -
J gene: TRBJ1-4
V gene: TRBV7-2
D gene: -
CDR3 protein: CASSLVLGATGNEKLFF
CDR3 DNA: TGTGCCAGCAGCTTAGTACTGGGGGCTACAGGGAATGAAAAACTGTTTTTT

clone size: -
J gene: TRBJ1-2
V gene: TRBV7-9
D gene: TRBD1
CDR3 protein: CASSPGQEKYGYTF
CDR3 DNA: TGTGCCAGCAGCCCGGGACAGGAGAAATATGGCTACACCTTC

clone size: -
J gene: TRBJ1-1
V gene: TRBV19
D gene: -
CDR3 protein: CASSPTRGTEAFF
CDR3 DNA: TGTGCCAGTAGTCCCACGCGGGGCACTGAAGCTTTCTTT

clone size: -
J gene: TRBJ2-7
V gene: TRBV19
D gene: -
CDR3 protein: CASSIDGTRNEQYF
CDR3 DNA: TGTGCCAGTAGTATAGATGGGACTCGGAACGAGCAGTACTTC

clone size: -
J gene: TRBJ2-1
V gene: TRBV6-5
D gene: -
CDR3 protein: CARSRGSYNEQFF
CDR3 DNA: TGTGCCAGGAGCAGGGGCTCCTACAATGAGCAGTTCTTC

clone size: -
J gene: TRBJ1-2
V gene: TRBV6-1
D gene: -
CDR3 protein: CASSELGRSNYGYTF
CDR3 DNA: TGTGCCAGCAGTGAACTGGGCAGGTCTAACTATGGCTACACCTTC

clone size: once
J gene: TRBJ2-3
V gene: TRBV5-1
D gene: TRBD2
CDR3 protein: CASSRGGSTDTQYF
CDR3 DNA: TGCGCCAGCAGCCGCGGGGGAAGCACAGATACGCAGTATTTT

clone size: -
J gene: TRBJ1-1
V gene: TRBV27
D gene: -
CDR3 protein: CASSLMANTEAFF
CDR3 DNA: TGTGCCAGCAGTTTGATGGCGAACACTGAAGCTTTCTTT

clone size: few
J gene: TRBJ1-1
V gene: TRBV27
D gene: -
CDR3 protein: CASSNRTPPEAFF
CDR3 DNA: TGTGCCAGCAGTAACCGGACACCCCCTGAAGCTTTCTTT

clone size: -
J gene: TRBJ2-7
V gene: TRBV5-1
D gene: TRBD2
CDR3 protein: CASSLTSGYEQYF
CDR3 DNA: TGCGCCAGCAGCTTGACTAGCGGCTACGAGCAGTACTTC

clone size: -
J gene: TRBJ1-6
V gene: TRBV28
D gene: -
CDR3 protein: CASTPLDRSDSPLHF
CDR3 DNA: TGTGCCAGCACGCCACTCGACAGGTCTGATTCACCCCTCCACTTT

clone size: -
J gene: TRBJ2-1
V gene: TRBV25-1
D gene: TRBD1
CDR3 protein: CASRTGGSYNEQFF
CDR3 DNA: TGTGCCAGCCGGACAGGGGGCTCCTACAATGAGCAGTTCTTC

clone size: once
J gene: TRBJ1-6
V gene: TRBV6-1
D gene: TRBD1
CDR3 protein: CASSEVAGGGSPLHF
CDR3 DNA: TGTGCCAGCAGTGAGGTTGCAGGGGGTGGTTCACCCCTCCACTTT

clone size: once
J gene: TRBJ2-7
V gene: TRBV19
D gene: TRBD1
CDR3 protein: CASSIVWTGDSYEQYF
CDR3 DNA: TGTGCCAGTAGTATCGTCTGGACAGGGGATTCCTACGAGCAGTACTTC

clone size: -
J gene: TRBJ1-4
V gene: TRBV6-5
D gene: -
CDR3 protein: CASSSPGTSFEKLFF
CDR3 DNA: TGTGCCAGCAGTTCCCCCGGGACAAGTTTTGAAAAACTGTTTTTT

clone size: -
J gene: TRBJ2-7
V gene: TRBV13
D gene: -
CDR3 protein: CASSSLGTIEQYF
CDR3 DNA: TGTGCCAGCAGCTCATTAGGGACAATCGAGCAGTACTTC

clone size: few
J gene: TRBJ1-2
V gene: TRBV23-1
D gene: -
CDR3 protein: CASSQGGDDTGTTNYGYTF
CDR3 DNA: TGCGCCAGCAGTCAGGGGGGGGATGACACGGGAACAACTAACTATGGCTACACCTTC

clone size: -
J gene: TRBJ2-2
V gene: TRBV4-3
D gene: -
CDR3 protein: CASSQEWYSNTGELFF
CDR3 DNA: TGCGCCAGCAGCCAAGAATGGTACTCGAACACCGGGGAGCTGTTTTTT

clone size: -
J gene: TRBJ2-6
V gene: TRBV5-1
D gene: -
CDR3 protein: CASSPTQAGANVLTF
CDR3 DNA: TGCGCCAGCAGCCCCACCCAGGCTGGGGCCAACGTCCTGACTTTC

clone size: -
J gene: TRBJ2-3
V gene: TRBV6-5
D gene: TRBD2
CDR3 protein: CASSYSSSGGDTQYF
CDR3 DNA: TGTGCCAGCAGTTACTCGAGTAGCGGGGGCGATACGCAGTATTTT

clone size: -
J gene: TRBJ1-4
V gene: TRBV19
D gene: TRBD1
CDR3 protein: CASSITGGTTNEKLFF
CDR3 DNA: TGTGCCAGTAGTATTACAGGGGGGACTACTAATGAAAAACTGTTTTTT

clone size: -
J gene: TRBJ2-7
V gene: TRBV5-6
D gene: TRBD1
CDR3 protein: CASSPGTGWVGEQYF
CDR3 DNA: TGTGCCAGCAGCCCCGGGACAGGGTGGGTGGGCGAGCAGTACTTC

clone size: -
J gene: TRBJ2-5
V gene: TRBV19
D gene: -
CDR3 protein: CASSAGNQETQYF
CDR3 DNA: TGTGCCAGTAGTGCGGGGAACCAAGAGACCCAGTACTTC

clone size: once
J gene: TRBJ1-1
V gene: TRBV6-6
D gene: TRBD1
CDR3 protein: CASSYARTGMNTEAFF
CDR3 DNA: TGTGCCAGCAGTTACGCCCGGACAGGAATGAACACTGAAGCTTTCTTT

clone size: -
J gene: TRBJ2-1
V gene: TRBV6-5
D gene: TRBD2
CDR3 protein: CASSYPRGSGGVEQFF
CDR3 DNA: TGTGCCAGCAGTTACCCCCGGGGTAGCGGGGGTGTTGAGCAGTTCTTC

clone size: -
J gene: TRBJ1-6
V gene: TRBV5-6
D gene: TRBD1
CDR3 protein: CASSQDRNNSPLHF
CDR3 DNA: TGTGCCAGCAGCCAGGACAGGAATAATTCACCCCTCCACTTT

clone size: -
J gene: TRBJ1-1
V gene: TRBV7-2
D gene: TRBD1
CDR3 protein: CASSFGQGNTEAFF
CDR3 DNA: TGTGCCAGCAGCTTCGGACAGGGAAACACTGAAGCTTTCTTT

clone size: -
J gene: TRBJ2-2
V gene: TRBV14
D gene: -
CDR3 protein: CASSRPFGDGGPTGELFF
CDR3 DNA: TGTGCCAGCAGCCGACCATTTGGAGACGGGGGGCCTACCGGGGAGCTGTTTTTT

clone size: -
J gene: TRBJ2-7
V gene: TRBV27
D gene: -
CDR3 protein: CASSLSDRGEQYF
CDR3 DNA: TGTGCCAGCAGTTTATCGGACAGAGGGGAGCAGTACTTC

clone size: -
J gene: TRBJ1-2
V gene: TRBV5-6
D gene: -
CDR3 protein: CASSLRVGTQFYGYTF
CDR3 DNA: TGTGCCAGCAGCTTGAGGGTCGGGACACAATTCTATGGCTACACCTTC

clone size: -
J gene: TRBJ2-2
V gene: TRBV19
D gene: -
CDR3 protein: CASSSLDRDTGELFF
CDR3 DNA: TGTGCCAGTAGTTCCTTGGACAGAGACACCGGGGAGCTGTTTTTT

clone size: -
J gene: TRBJ2-5
V gene: TRBV13
D gene: TRBD2
CDR3 protein: CASSRGVAGGSYQETQYF
CDR3 DNA: TGTGCCAGCAGCCGCGGGGTAGCGGGGGGCTCCTACCAAGAGACCCAGTACTTC

clone size: -
J gene: TRBJ1-5
V gene: TRBV7-6
D gene: TRBD1
CDR3 protein: CASSLASGQGSVQPQHF
CDR3 DNA: TGTGCCAGCAGCTTAGCTTCGGGACAGGGGTCAGTACAGCCCCAGCATTTT

clone size: -
J gene: TRBJ2-1
V gene: TRBV6-1
D gene: TRBD2
CDR3 protein: CASSGATSKSYNEQFF
CDR3 DNA: TGTGCCAGCAGTGGGGCGACTAGCAAGTCCTACAATGAGCAGTTCTTC

clone size: -
J gene: TRBJ2-5
V gene: TRBV10-3
D gene: -
CDR3 protein: CAISDLETQYF
CDR3 DNA: TGTGCCATCAGTGATCTAGAGACCCAGTACTTC

clone size: -
J gene: TRBJ2-7
V gene: TRBV7-8
D gene: -
CDR3 protein: CASSFRHGGSSSYEQYF
CDR3 DNA: TGTGCCAGCAGCTTCCGGCATGGGGGGTCGAGCTCCTACGAGCAGTACTTC

clone size: few
J gene: TRBJ2-3
V gene: TRBV27
D gene: -
CDR3 protein: CASSSSRGTISTDTQYF
CDR3 DNA: TGTGCCAGCAGTAGCAGCAGGGGAACGATTAGCACAGATACGCAGTATTTT

clone size: -
J gene: TRBJ1-5
V gene: TRBV7-2
D gene: -
CDR3 protein: CASSLVANRAQHF
CDR3 DNA: TGTGCCAGCAGCTTAGTGGCCAATCGGGCCCAGCATTTT

clone size: -
J gene: TRBJ1-5
V gene: TRBV19
D gene: TRBD1
CDR3 protein: CASSLSDRGSQPQHF
CDR3 DNA: TGTGCCAGTAGTCTTAGTGACAGGGGCTCGCAGCCCCAGCATTTT

clone size: -
J gene: TRBJ1-2
V gene: TRBV5-1
D gene: -
CDR3 protein: CASSRANRDYGYTF
CDR3 DNA: TGCGCCAGCAGCCGAGCTAACAGGGACTATGGCTACACCTTC

clone size: once
J gene: TRBJ2-1
V gene: TRBV5-5
D gene: -
CDR3 protein: CASSFSVYNEQFF
CDR3 DNA: TGTGCCAGCAGCTTTTCCGTCTACAATGAGCAGTTCTTC

clone size: -
J gene: TRBJ1-4
V gene: TRBV30
D gene: -
CDR3 protein: CAWLKGGTGWEKLFF
CDR3 DNA: TGTGCCTGGTTGAAGGGTGGGACTGGGTGGGAAAAACTGTTTTTT

clone size: -
J gene: TRBJ1-5
V gene: TRBV7-9
D gene: TRBD1
CDR3 protein: CASSPDTSGTGQNQPQHF
CDR3 DNA: TGTGCCAGCAGTCCAGATACTTCCGGGACAGGGCAGAATCAGCCCCAGCATTTT

clone size: -
J gene: TRBJ1-5
V gene: TRBV30
D gene: -
CDR3 protein: CAWSVRGQPQHF
CDR3 DNA: TGTGCCTGGAGTGTACGGGGACAGCCCCAGCATTTT

clone size: -
J gene: TRBJ2-2
V gene: TRBV5-1
D gene: -
CDR3 protein: CASRNNEGANTGELFF
CDR3 DNA: TGCGCCAGCAGAAACAACGAGGGGGCGAACACCGGGGAGCTGTTTTTT

clone size: -
J gene: TRBJ1-1
V gene: TRBV2
D gene: -
CDR3 protein: CASSGPGQLNTEAFF
CDR3 DNA: TGTGCCAGCAGTGGACCGGGACAACTCAACACTGAAGCTTTCTTT

clone size: -
J gene: TRBJ1-2
V gene: TRBV11-2
D gene: TRBD1
CDR3 protein: CASRYTGGQGRGGYTF
CDR3 DNA: TGTGCCAGCAGATACACGGGTGGACAGGGGCGAGGTGGCTACACCTTC

clone size: few
J gene: TRBJ1-1
V gene: TRBV6-5
D gene: -
CDR3 protein: CASSPRLRGNTEAFF
CDR3 DNA: TGTGCCAGCAGTCCCCGACTCCGAGGGAACACTGAAGCTTTCTTT

clone size: -
J gene: TRBJ2-3
V gene: TRBV6-4
D gene: TRBD1
CDR3 protein: CASSSGQASTDTQYF
CDR3 DNA: TGTGCCAGCAGTAGTGGACAGGCTAGCACAGATACGCAGTATTTT

clone size: -
J gene: TRBJ1-2
V gene: TRBV5-4
D gene: -
CDR3 protein: CASSLDIQTGYTF
CDR3 DNA: TGTGCCAGCAGCTTAGACATCCAAACCGGCTACACCTTC

clone size: -
J gene: TRBJ2-1
V gene: TRBV27
D gene: TRBD2
CDR3 protein: CASSSSGGAHNEQFF
CDR3 DNA: TGTGCCAGCAGCTCTAGCGGGGGGGCACATAATGAGCAGTTCTTC